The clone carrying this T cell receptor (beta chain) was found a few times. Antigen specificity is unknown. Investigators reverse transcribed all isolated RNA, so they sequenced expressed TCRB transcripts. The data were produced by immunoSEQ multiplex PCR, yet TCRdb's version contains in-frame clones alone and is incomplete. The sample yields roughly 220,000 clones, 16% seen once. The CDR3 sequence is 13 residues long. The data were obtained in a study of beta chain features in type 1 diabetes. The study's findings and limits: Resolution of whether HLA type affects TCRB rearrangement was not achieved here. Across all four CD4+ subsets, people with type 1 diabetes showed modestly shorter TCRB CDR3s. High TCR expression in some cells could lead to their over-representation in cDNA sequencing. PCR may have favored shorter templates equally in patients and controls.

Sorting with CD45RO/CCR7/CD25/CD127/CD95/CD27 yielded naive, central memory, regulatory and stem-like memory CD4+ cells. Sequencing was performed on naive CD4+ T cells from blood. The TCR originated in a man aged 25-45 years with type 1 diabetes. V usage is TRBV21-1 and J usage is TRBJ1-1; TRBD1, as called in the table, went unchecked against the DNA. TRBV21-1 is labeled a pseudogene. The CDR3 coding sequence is TGTGCCAGCAGCAAGGCATTGAACACTGAAGCTTTCTTT. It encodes CASSKALNTEAFF.